A selection of T cell receptor beta chains follows, all from one sample in a study of shared clonotypes between healthy human individuals. TCRdb's table, derived via immunoSEQ multiplex PCR, lists solely in-frame clones and lacks some. The sample has some 2,100,000 clones; under 95% are singletons. The sequencing input was naive CD8+ T cells from PBMCs. The receptors shown here come from a man aged 18 to 29 in good health. Some clones in this sample may be carry-over from other donors' samples. The CDR3 runs from the conserved cysteine through the conserved F or W. D genes are given only for firm matches. The size entry is marked missing in some rows and otherwise reads once, few, many or a size class.

v_call: TRBV4-1
j_call: TRBJ2-7
d_call: -
clone_size: -
cdr3_nt: TGCGCCAGCAGCCAAGAATCATCCGGGGCCCTCTCCTACGAGCAGTACTTC
cdr3_aa: CASSQESSGALSYEQYF

v_call: TRBV18
j_call: TRBJ2-1
d_call: TRBD2
clone_size: -
cdr3_nt: TGTGCCAGCTCGGGACGGACGACTAGCGGAAATGTTCATGAGCAGTTCTTC
cdr3_aa: CASSGRTTSGNVHEQFF

v_call: TRBV28
j_call: TRBJ2-7
d_call: TRBD1
clone_size: once
cdr3_nt: TGTGCCAGCAGTCGGCCTAAGTGGCAGGGGGCGTTTTACGAGCAGTACTTC
cdr3_aa: CASSRPKWQGAFYEQYF

v_call: TRBV6-1
j_call: TRBJ1-5
d_call: -
clone_size: -
cdr3_nt: TGTGCCAGCAAGGTAGGGGGAAGTCAGCCCCAGCATTTT
cdr3_aa: CASKVGGSQPQHF

v_call: TRBV29-1
j_call: TRBJ2-7
d_call: -
clone_size: -
cdr3_nt: TGCAGCGTTGCCGGAGGATCCTACGAGCAGTACTTC
cdr3_aa: CSVAGGSYEQYF

v_call: TRBV2
j_call: TRBJ1-3
d_call: -
clone_size: -
cdr3_nt: TGTGCCAGCGCCGGGGGGAGAGGTGGAAACACCATATATTTT
cdr3_aa: CASAGGRGGNTIYF

v_call: TRBV19
j_call: TRBJ2-1
d_call: -
clone_size: -
cdr3_nt: TGTGCCAGTAGTATTTCAGGGCGTGAGCAGTTCTTC
cdr3_aa: CASSISGREQFF

v_call: TRBV4-3
j_call: TRBJ2-7
d_call: TRBD2
clone_size: -
cdr3_nt: TGCGCCAGCAGCCAAGTGTTCCCGGGACTAGATAACGAGCAGTACTTC
cdr3_aa: CASSQVFPGLDNEQYF

v_call: TRBV27
j_call: TRBJ2-5
d_call: TRBD2
clone_size: -
cdr3_nt: TGTGCCAGCAGTTTAGGTCGGACTAGCGGGCCCTATGGGGCCCAGTACTTC
cdr3_aa: CASSLGRTSGPYGAQYF

v_call: TRBV11-2
j_call: TRBJ2-7
d_call: -
clone_size: -
cdr3_nt: TGTGCCAGCAGCTACGTAGACTACGAGCAGTACTTC
cdr3_aa: CASSYVDYEQYF

v_call: TRBV9
j_call: TRBJ1-1
d_call: -
clone_size: -
cdr3_nt: TGTGCCAGCAGCGTAGCATACGGGGGAAGCACTGAAGCTTTCTTT
cdr3_aa: CASSVAYGGSTEAFF

v_call: TRBV7-9
j_call: TRBJ2-7
d_call: TRBD2
clone_size: once
cdr3_nt: TGTGCCAGCAGCTTAGTGGGTAGCGGGAAAGTAGAGCAGTACTTC
cdr3_aa: CASSLVGSGKVEQYF

v_call: TRBV9
j_call: TRBJ2-6
d_call: -
clone_size: -
cdr3_nt: TGTGCCAGCAGCGTAGGGCGGGGTTCCGGGGCCAACGTCCTGACTTTC
cdr3_aa: CASSVGRGSGANVLTF

v_call: TRBV29-1
j_call: TRBJ2-7
d_call: -
clone_size: -
cdr3_nt: TGCAGCGTGGGTAGCTACGAGCAGTACTTC
cdr3_aa: CSVGSYEQYF

v_call: TRBV4-1
j_call: TRBJ2-5
d_call: TRBD1
clone_size: -
cdr3_nt: TGCGCCAGCAGCCAGAATACCGACAGGGCCAGGTTTCAAGAGACCCAGTACTTC
cdr3_aa: CASSQNTDRARFQETQYF

v_call: TRBV28
j_call: TRBJ2-7
d_call: TRBD1
clone_size: -
cdr3_nt: TGTGCCAGCAGACGAAGGACAGGGTTTGACGAGCAGTACTTC
cdr3_aa: CASRRRTGFDEQYF

v_call: TRBV11-2
j_call: TRBJ2-5
d_call: -
clone_size: -
cdr3_nt: TGTGCCAGCAGGCCGGGGGGCCCACGGGAGACCCAGTACTTC
cdr3_aa: CASRPGGPRETQYF

v_call: TRBV9
j_call: TRBJ2-1
d_call: -
clone_size: -
cdr3_nt: TGTGCCAGCAGCCGGGGGCAGGGGCTGGACAATGAGCAGTTCTTC
cdr3_aa: CASSRGQGLDNEQFF

v_call: TRBV2
j_call: TRBJ1-1
d_call: -
clone_size: few
cdr3_nt: TGTGCCAGCAGCCATACGACGACTGAAGCTTTCTTT
cdr3_aa: CASSHTTTEAFF

v_call: TRBV9
j_call: TRBJ2-2
d_call: -
clone_size: -
cdr3_nt: TGTGCCAGCAGCGTAGTTAGTGACACCGGGGAGCTGTTTTTT
cdr3_aa: CASSVVSDTGELFF

v_call: TRBV19
j_call: TRBJ2-7
d_call: -
clone_size: -
cdr3_nt: TGTGCCAGTAGTATCTTCGCGGTGAGCTCCTACGAGCAGTACTTC
cdr3_aa: CASSIFAVSSYEQYF

v_call: TRBV27
j_call: TRBJ2-5
d_call: -
clone_size: -
cdr3_nt: TGTGCCAGCAGACCCCTGGGACACCCACAAGAGACCCAGTACTTC
cdr3_aa: CASRPLGHPQETQYF

v_call: TRBV6-5
j_call: TRBJ2-7
d_call: TRBD1
clone_size: -
cdr3_nt: TGTGCCAGCAGTTTCGGGACAGGGGCCTACGAGCAGTACTTC
cdr3_aa: CASSFGTGAYEQYF

v_call: TRBV27
j_call: TRBJ2-7
d_call: -
clone_size: -
cdr3_nt: TGTGCCAGCAGTTTTTTCCAGGGATACGAGCAGTACTTC
cdr3_aa: CASSFFQGYEQYF

v_call: TRBV27
j_call: TRBJ2-7
d_call: -
clone_size: -
cdr3_nt: TGTGCCAGCAGTTTACTTGGAAGGGGCCACGAGCAGTACTTC
cdr3_aa: CASSLLGRGHEQYF

v_call: TRBV7-3
j_call: TRBJ2-1
d_call: TRBD2
clone_size: -
cdr3_nt: TGTGCCAGCAGCCATTCTAGCGGGAGGGCCTTCGATGAGCAGTTCTTC
cdr3_aa: CASSHSSGRAFDEQFF

v_call: TRBV5-8
j_call: TRBJ2-6
d_call: TRBD1
clone_size: -
cdr3_nt: TGTGCCAGCAGCCCCCGTGGGGGACAGGGGGCGCCCGGGGCCAACGTCCTGACTTTC
cdr3_aa: CASSPRGGQGAPGANVLTF

v_call: TRBV27
j_call: TRBJ2-1
d_call: -
clone_size: -
cdr3_nt: TGTGCCAGCAGTGCACAGGGTTCCTACAATGAGCAGTTCTTC
cdr3_aa: CASSAQGSYNEQFF

v_call: TRBV6-5
j_call: TRBJ2-7
d_call: -
clone_size: -
cdr3_nt: TGTGCCAGCAGTTACTCAGCAGGGCCGACCTACGAGCAGTACTTC
cdr3_aa: CASSYSAGPTYEQYF

v_call: TRBV7-9
j_call: TRBJ2-7
d_call: -
clone_size: -
cdr3_nt: TGTGCCAGCAGCTTGTCGAAAGGCGGGCGGACCTACGAGCAGTACTTC
cdr3_aa: CASSLSKGGRTYEQYF

v_call: TRBV6-5
j_call: TRBJ1-2
d_call: TRBD1
clone_size: -
cdr3_nt: TGTGCCAGCAGTTACCAGGGGGGCTATGGCTACACCTTC
cdr3_aa: CASSYQGGYGYTF

v_call: TRBV29-1
j_call: TRBJ2-7
d_call: TRBD2
clone_size: -
cdr3_nt: TGCAGCGCCCTAGGTCTAGCGGGAGTAAGAAGCTACGAGCAGTACTTC
cdr3_aa: CSALGLAGVRSYEQYF

v_call: TRBV10-2
j_call: TRBJ2-6
d_call: TRBD1
clone_size: -
cdr3_nt: TGCGCCAGCAGTGAGCCAGGGGGCTATGGGGCCAACGTCCTGACTTTC
cdr3_aa: CASSEPGGYGANVLTF

v_call: TRBV27
j_call: TRBJ2-7
d_call: TRBD1
clone_size: once
cdr3_nt: TGTGCCAGCAGTCCAAGGAAGGGGGCGTATTACGAGCAGTACTTC
cdr3_aa: CASSPRKGAYYEQYF

v_call: TRBV5-6
j_call: TRBJ2-3
d_call: -
clone_size: -
cdr3_nt: TGTGCCAGCAGCTTGGTTTTACGGGAAGCTGGGGATACGCAGTATTTT
cdr3_aa: CASSLVLREAGDTQYF

v_call: TRBV4-1
j_call: TRBJ1-5
d_call: -
clone_size: once
cdr3_nt: TGCGCCAGCAGCCAAGTAGTGGGGAAGAATCAGCCCCAGCATTTT
cdr3_aa: CASSQVVGKNQPQHF

v_call: TRBV4-3
j_call: TRBJ2-1
d_call: -
clone_size: -
cdr3_nt: TGCGCCAGCAGCCAAGATCGGGGCGGCAGCTACAATGAGCAGTTCTTC
cdr3_aa: CASSQDRGGSYNEQFF

v_call: TRBV2
j_call: TRBJ2-7
d_call: -
clone_size: -
cdr3_nt: TGTGCCAGCAGTGAAGGGCGACTCTCTACCTACGAGCAGTACTTC
cdr3_aa: CASSEGRLSTYEQYF

v_call: TRBV5-4
j_call: TRBJ2-3
d_call: TRBD2
clone_size: -
cdr3_nt: TGTGCCAGCAGCTCGGCCGCCGGGGTAGCGGGCATCACAGATACGCAGTATTTT
cdr3_aa: CASSSAAGVAGITDTQYF

v_call: TRBV4-1
j_call: TRBJ2-5
d_call: TRBD2
clone_size: -
cdr3_nt: TGCGCCAGCAGCCAAGTGTCTAGCGGTAGCCAAGAGACCCAGTACTTC
cdr3_aa: CASSQVSSGSQETQYF

v_call: TRBV27
j_call: TRBJ2-5
d_call: TRBD2
clone_size: -
cdr3_nt: TGTGCCAGCAGTTTAGGAGCGGGAGTAGGAGAGACCCAGTACTTC
cdr3_aa: CASSLGAGVGETQYF

v_call: TRBV5-1
j_call: TRBJ2-7
d_call: TRBD2
clone_size: -
cdr3_nt: TGCGCCAGCAGCGCAGAACCGGGACTAGTATACGAGCAGTACTTC
cdr3_aa: CASSAEPGLVYEQYF

v_call: TRBV5-1
j_call: TRBJ2-7
d_call: TRBD1
clone_size: -
cdr3_nt: TGCGCCAGCAGCCTCCGGGACAGCTCCTACGAGCAGTACTTC
cdr3_aa: CASSLRDSSYEQYF

v_call: TRBV19
j_call: TRBJ1-5
d_call: TRBD1
clone_size: -
cdr3_nt: TGTGCCAGTAGTACCCCGGGACAGGGGAATCAGCCCCAGCATTTT
cdr3_aa: CASSTPGQGNQPQHF

v_call: TRBV19
j_call: TRBJ1-5
d_call: -
clone_size: few
cdr3_nt: TGTGCCAGTACCCAGCCCCAGCATTTT
cdr3_aa: CASTQPQHF

v_call: TRBV18
j_call: TRBJ1-2
d_call: -
clone_size: -
cdr3_nt: TGTGCCAGCTCACCACCAGGGACTAACTATGGCTACACCTTC
cdr3_aa: CASSPPGTNYGYTF

v_call: TRBV13
j_call: TRBJ1-2
d_call: -
clone_size: -
cdr3_nt: TGTGCCAGCAGCAGCAGGGACTACGCGGCGGGTGGCTACACCTTC
cdr3_aa: CASSSRDYAAGGYTF

v_call: TRBV29-1
j_call: TRBJ2-2
d_call: -
clone_size: -
cdr3_nt: TGCAGCGTTGTTGGCAACACCGGGGAGCTGTTTTTT
cdr3_aa: CSVVGNTGELFF

v_call: TRBV7-9
j_call: TRBJ1-1
d_call: -
clone_size: -
cdr3_nt: TGTGCCAGCAGCTTAGTAGGGGGACCCACTGAAGCTTTCTTT
cdr3_aa: CASSLVGGPTEAFF

v_call: TRBV2
j_call: TRBJ1-1
d_call: TRBD1
clone_size: -
cdr3_nt: TGTGCCAGCAGTGCTGCAGGGGGATCTGAAGCTTTCTTT
cdr3_aa: CASSAAGGSEAFF

v_call: TRBV9
j_call: TRBJ2-1
d_call: TRBD2
clone_size: -
cdr3_nt: TGTGCCAGCAGCCCTAGCGGGATTTCCTACAATGAGCAGTTCTTC
cdr3_aa: CASSPSGISYNEQFF

v_call: TRBV14
j_call: TRBJ2-5
d_call: -
clone_size: -
cdr3_nt: TGTGCCAGCAGCCAAGCTTCCGTGACCGGTGAGACCCAGTACTTC
cdr3_aa: CASSQASVTGETQYF